Sequencing of this T cell receptor beta chain was carried out in a study of PD-1 blockade in classical Hodgkin lymphoma (dated by TCRdb to about 2020). At the level of the whole study: Nivolumab dosing was 3 mg/kg intravenously every 2 weeks, continuing until either disease progression or unacceptable toxicity. The study used CyTOF and TCR beta sequencing to define a peripheral blood immune signature of response to PD-1 blockade in classical Hodgkin lymphoma.

Results the study describes overall, beyond this receptor: A significant rise by C4D1 was seen in CD4+ but not CD8+ TCR diversity (p=0.0027 vs p=0.16), with the rise being most apparent in complete responders (p=0.02). Trial patients with a complete response had baseline diversity similar to that of newly diagnosed patients, while partial responders and progressors had significantly lower diversity. The study covered only a single clinical trial cohort, and the causes of the repertoire differences, possibly disease activity or prior therapy, were still not defined. Lower diversity was seen in patients whose nivolumab began less than 1 year after ASCT, and these patients were left out of later analyses so that immune reconstitution would not confound the results. Baseline TCR diversity was reported to be lower in newly diagnosed patients than in healthy donors, and even lower in relapsed/refractory patients.

Per the publication, the time point label means: cycle 2 day 1 (C2D1) of nivolumab. Every trial patient had relapsed following autologous stem cell transplantation, and prior brentuximab vedotin exposure was what differed among cohorts A, B and C. The trial cohort comprised 56 patients with relapsed/refractory classical Hodgkin lymphoma whose best overall responses were complete response, partial response or progressive disease. Single-agent nivolumab was administered to trial patients in the multi-cohort phase II CheckMate 205 trial. An independent review committee assessed best overall response using the 2007 International Working Group response criteria. PBMCs from the trial were collected at three points: immediately before nivolumab initiation (C1D1), and during therapy at cycle 2 day 1 and cycle 4 day 1. Peripheral blood was collected in 8 mL Vacutainer Cell Preparation Tubes, from which PBMCs were isolated by centrifugation and then cryopreserved.

Worth noting for this clone: No cognate antigen has been identified for it. It has no much larger one-base neighbor in the sample; base qualities were not kept.

Genomic DNA was isolated using the Qiagen DNeasy kit from unsorted PBMCs as well as from negatively selected CD4+ and CD8+ fractions. TCR beta CDR3 regions were subjected to amplification by immunoSEQ multiplex PCR with primers that anneal to V and J segments. Amplification bias was minimized using a synthetic immune receptor repertoire, and residual bias was removed computationally after sequencing. The authors processed their data as follows. Repertoire diversity was quantified as the Shannon entropy index using custom Python scripts. Unsorted, CD4+ and CD8+ repertoires were analyzed separately, except in combined analyses where CD4+ and CD8+ sequences were merged in silico. A clone was considered expanded if an increase in frequency of at least 2-fold after treatment relative to C1D1 was found, and a pseudocount of 0.5 was applied to clones undetected at baseline. Clones with 0 or 1 copy at C1D1 were defined as singleton clones, while clones with 2 or more copies were defined as non-singleton clones. Clones expanded in unsorted samples were assigned a CD4+, CD8+ or unknown annotation through matching of protein sequences in sorted samples from the same patient. Wilcoxon tests on paired samples were used to test changes in diversity from C1D1 to C4D1. TCRdb retrieved this table from immuneACCESS and kept in-frame rearrangements only. Not all clones are present; in checked studies, unresolved V genes account for under half, and no reason is known for the remainder. V and J calls and clone size are those listed in that table; D and trimming were worked out from the DNA. In this sample the table shows about 93,000 clones, around 90% of which occur a single time. The ten most abundant clones make up about 2.6% of the sample.

This TCR was recovered from a human donor with classical Hodgkin lymphoma. The sample in question was peripheral blood mononuclear cells (PBMCs), obtained before the second cycle of nivolumab.

The nucleotides are TGTGCCAGTACCCCGGGAGGCCCGGACAAGTTCTTC. Its translation is CASTPGGPDKFF. Recombination joined TRBV19 with TRBJ2-1, and TRBD2 matches 7 of the central bases. CDR1 and CDR2 (LNHDA, SQIVND) derive from the germline V gene (reference sequence). From the cysteine through the phenylalanine, the CDR3 covers 12 amino acids. Just the 36-base CDR3 DNA is kept, in frame starting at base 1. Ends trimmed: V by 7 bases, J by 14 bases; bases unmatched to a gene: 11.